This is a list of T cell receptor beta chains from one sample in a study of blood T cell repertoires in COVID-19. Assay used: immunoSEQ multiplex PCR; TCRdb lists only in-frame clones, some missing. The sample has 250,000 to 300,000 clones; over 85% are singletons. The sequenced material came from peripheral blood. These receptors all stem from a woman aged 25 to 39 with COVID-19, enrolled during active disease. Each CDR3 is given with its conserved first and last residue. Fields, in order: V gene, clone size, D gene, J gene, CDR3 DNA, CDR3 protein. A D gene is named only where the DNA matches it firmly. The size of a clone is reported for some rows only, either as once, few or many, or as a class for expanded clones.

TRBV2,few,.,TRBJ2-4,TGTGCCAGCAGTAGAGGGGACTTGTTAAACATTCAGTACTTC,CASSRGDLLNIQYF
TRBV9,.,.,TRBJ1-1,TGTGCCAGCAGCCTAGGGGCAGGGGCCCATGAAGCTTTCTTT,CASSLGAGAHEAFF
TRBV28,.,TRBD1,TRBJ1-1,TGTGCCAGCAGTTTCCGCAGGGGGTCGAACACTGAAGCTTTCTTT,CASSFRRGSNTEAFF
TRBV5-1,.,TRBD1,TRBJ2-5,TGCGCCAGCAGCTTGGGGCCGGGACAGGGGCGGAGGGAGACCCAGTACTTC,CASSLGPGQGRRETQYF
TRBV4-1,.,.,TRBJ2-1,TGCGCCAGTATGGGGGCCGACAATGAGCAGTTCTTC,CASMGADNEQFF
TRBV5-4,.,.,TRBJ1-5,TGTGCCAGCAGCAGGGGCACGGCGGAGCCCCAGCATTTT,CASSRGTAEPQHF
TRBV2,few,TRBD1,TRBJ1-6,TGTGCCAGCAGCGACGACAGGGGGCGTTCACCCCTCCACTTT,CASSDDRGRSPLHF
TRBV14,.,TRBD1,TRBJ1-3,TGTGCCAGCAGCCATAGGACCGGGACAGGGGTCGGAAACACCATATATTTT,CASSHRTGTGVGNTIYF
TRBV5-1,.,TRBD2,TRBJ2-5,TGCGCCAGCGCCGGGGGGGCATATGAAGAGACCCAGTACTTC,CASAGGAYEETQYF
TRBV14,.,.,TRBJ1-6,TGTGCCAGCAGCCAACGTGGGCTTCCTTCACCCCTCCACTTT,CASSQRGLPSPLHF
TRBV7-2,.,TRBD1,TRBJ1-1,TGTGCCAGCAGCCCGCGTGGGACAGTAAACACTGAAGCTTTCTTT,CASSPRGTVNTEAFF
TRBV4-1,.,.,TRBJ1-1,TGCGCCAGCAGCCAAGGCCCGGGCACTGAAGCTTTCTTT,CASSQGPGTEAFF
TRBV5-5,.,.,TRBJ1-5,TGTGCCAGCACAGCGTCAGGGGTCAATCAGCCCCAGCATTTT,CASTASGVNQPQHF
TRBV6-5,.,TRBD1,TRBJ1-2,TGTGCCAGCAGAGGACAGGGAGGACTTTATGGCTACACCTTC,CASRGQGGLYGYTF
TRBV2,.,TRBD1,TRBJ1-6,TGTGCCAGCAGGGGGCAGGGGGCTTGGAATTCACCCCTCCACTTT,CASRGQGAWNSPLHF
TRBV15,once,TRBD1,TRBJ2-5,TGTGCCACCAGCCGGGACAGGGTTATGGAGACCCAGTACTTC,CATSRDRVMETQYF
TRBV2,.,TRBD2,TRBJ2-3,TGTGCCAGCAGTGAACTCCTAGCGGGGGGCAAGGCGCAGTATTTT,CASSELLAGGKAQYF
TRBV5-4,.,.,TRBJ1-1,TGTGCCAGCAGCTTGAATTTCGGCACTGAAGCTTTCTTT,CASSLNFGTEAFF
TRBV30,.,.,TRBJ1-6,TGTGCCTGGAGCCACCCGGCAGGGTTCGGATCACCCCTCCACTTT,CAWSHPAGFGSPLHF
TRBV9,.,.,TRBJ1-1,TGTGCCAGCAGCGTAGCGATCCTAAACACTGAAGCTTTCTTT,CASSVAILNTEAFF
TRBV5-1,.,TRBD1,TRBJ2-7,TGCGCCAGCAGTTTGGGACACCGGGACAGGGGCCACGAGCAGTACTTC,CASSLGHRDRGHEQYF
TRBV3-1/TRBV3-2,.,TRBD2,TRBJ2-1,TGTGCCAGCAGCCAAGACCCAGCGGGGCCCTACAATGAGCAGTTCTTC,CASSQDPAGPYNEQFF
TRBV4-1,.,.,TRBJ1-2,TGCGCCAGCAGCCAAGTGTTCCCCCGGGGTGCTAACTATGGCTACACCTTC,CASSQVFPRGANYGYTF
TRBV6-5,.,.,TRBJ1-1,TGTGCCAGCAGGGGTTACAGTGGAGAAGCTTTCTTT,CASRGYSGEAFF
TRBV2,.,.,TRBJ1-3,TGTGCCAGCAGTGAAACAGGGCTTTCTGGAAACACCATATATTTT,CASSETGLSGNTIYF
TRBV6-5,.,TRBD1,TRBJ2-1,TGTGCCAGCACCGCGCGAGGACAGGTTCAAGGTGAGCAGTTCTTC,CASTARGQVQGEQFF
TRBV30,.,.,TRBJ1-2,TGTGCCTGCGGTCAGGGATTCTATGGCTACACCTTC,CACGQGFYGYTF
TRBV21-1,.,.,TRBJ1-1,TGTGCCAGCAGCAAAACTATACCCCAGATGTCGCTTATGAACACTGAAGCTTTCTTT,CASSKTIPQMSLMNTEAFF
TRBV18,.,.,TRBJ2-7,TGTGCCAGCTCACCAGGTCTAATTGCCGAGCAGTACTTC,CASSPGLIAEQYF
TRBV5-1,.,TRBD1,TRBJ2-3,TGCGCCAGCAGCGCGATCGCGACAGGGGGTGATAGCACAGATACGCAGTATTTT,CASSAIATGGDSTDTQYF
TRBV6-5,.,TRBD1,TRBJ1-2,TGTGCCAGCAGTTACCTGCTGACAGGGGCGTTCAGCGGCTACACCTTC,CASSYLLTGAFSGYTF
TRBV5-6,.,TRBD1,TRBJ1-2,TGTGCCAGCAGCCTCGGGACAGGGCTGGGGTATGGCTACACCTTC,CASSLGTGLGYGYTF
TRBV30,.,TRBD1,TRBJ1-1,TGTGCCTGGAAGGACAGGGGCTGGACTGAAGCTTTCTTT,CAWKDRGWTEAFF
TRBV6-6,.,TRBD1,TRBJ2-1,TGTGCCAGCAGTTACGACAGGGCCTACAATGAGCAGTTCTTC,CASSYDRAYNEQFF
TRBV19,.,TRBD1,TRBJ2-7,TGTGCCAGTAGTCCCCAAGGGACAGTCCACGAGCAGTACTTC,CASSPQGTVHEQYF
TRBV28,.,TRBD1,TRBJ2-5,TGTGCCAGCAGTCCCTGGACAGGGGAGACCCAGTACTTC,CASSPWTGETQYF
TRBV4-2,.,.,TRBJ2-5,TGTGCCAGCAGCCAAGGAGAGAAAACGGGGCTAGCGCCCAAAGAGACCCAGTACTTC,CASSQGEKTGLAPKETQYF
TRBV5-1,.,.,TRBJ2-1,TGCGCCAGCAGCTTGGGGTTCGGGGGACGGTTCTTC,CASSLGFGGRFF
TRBV27,.,.,TRBJ2-5,TGTGCCACCAAGCGGTCTCCTTACGAGACCCAGTACTTC,CATKRSPYETQYF
TRBV28,.,.,TRBJ1-2,TGTGCCAGCAGTTTATCCTGGACAGATGGCTACACCTTC,CASSLSWTDGYTF
TRBV18,.,TRBD1,TRBJ1-1,TGTGCCAGCTCAGATCGACAGGGGCGAAAATTGAACACTGAAGCTTTCTTT,CASSDRQGRKLNTEAFF
TRBV10-1,once,.,TRBJ1-6,TGCGCCAGCAGTGGGGGCGCTGCAAATTCACCCCTCCACTTT,CASSGGAANSPLHF
TRBV3-1/TRBV3-2,.,TRBD1,TRBJ1-4,TGTGCCAGCAGCCAATACAGACAGGGCGAGGAAAAACTGTTTTTT,CASSQYRQGEEKLFF
TRBV6-4,.,.,TRBJ1-1,TGTGCCAGCAGAGCTCGGGGGGGGCGCGGGACTGAAGCTTTCTTT,CASRARGGRGTEAFF
TRBV23-1,once,.,TRBJ1-2,TGCGCCAGCAGTCAACCCCGACAGTTCTATGGCTACACCTTC,CASSQPRQFYGYTF
TRBV7-9,.,.,TRBJ1-1,TGTGCCAGCACCCCCAGGAGGTTATACACTGAAGCTTTCTTT,CASTPRRLYTEAFF
TRBV21-1,.,.,TRBJ2-2,TGTGCCAGCAGTTTGAGGGGGCGTGACCCTGAGCTGTTTTTT,CASSLRGRDPELFF
TRBV11-2,.,TRBD1,TRBJ1-5,TGTGCCAGCAGAAGGACAGGGGGAGGGCAGCCCCAGCATTTT,CASRRTGGGQPQHF
TRBV7-9,.,TRBD2,TRBJ2-3,TGTGCCAGCAGCTTAAGACTAGCAGCACAATATTTT,CASSLRLAAQYF
TRBV5-4,.,.,TRBJ2-1,TGTGCCAGCAGCTTAGACAAGAGCTCCTACAATGAGCAGTTCTTC,CASSLDKSSYNEQFF
TRBV28,.,.,TRBJ1-5,TGTGCCAGCAGCTGGAGGGACAGCAATCAGCCCCAGCATTTT,CASSWRDSNQPQHF
TRBV1,.,.,TRBJ1-2,TGCACCAGCAGCCAAGAGCCCTTTATCCGGACAGCTAACTATGGCTACACCTTC,CTSSQEPFIRTANYGYTF
TRBV4-2,.,.,TRBJ2-1,TGTGCCAGCAGCACAATGCCCTGGGGGCCCCTTTACAATGAGCAGTTCTTC,CASSTMPWGPLYNEQFF
TRBV27,.,.,TRBJ1-5,TGTGCCAGCAGTTTAAAGGGGAGCAATCAGCCCCAGCATTTT,CASSLKGSNQPQHF
TRBV7-9,.,.,TRBJ2-1,TGTGCCAGCACCCCCCACCCCCAGAATGAGCAGTTCTTC,CASTPHPQNEQFF
TRBV4-1,.,TRBD1,TRBJ1-6,TGCGCCAGCAGCCTGGGACAGGGAGGGTCACCCCTCCACTTT,CASSLGQGGSPLHF
TRBV3-1/TRBV3-2,.,.,TRBJ1-6,TGTGCCAGCAGCCTAACAGGGTGGTCCTATAATTCACCCCTCCACTTT,CASSLTGWSYNSPLHF